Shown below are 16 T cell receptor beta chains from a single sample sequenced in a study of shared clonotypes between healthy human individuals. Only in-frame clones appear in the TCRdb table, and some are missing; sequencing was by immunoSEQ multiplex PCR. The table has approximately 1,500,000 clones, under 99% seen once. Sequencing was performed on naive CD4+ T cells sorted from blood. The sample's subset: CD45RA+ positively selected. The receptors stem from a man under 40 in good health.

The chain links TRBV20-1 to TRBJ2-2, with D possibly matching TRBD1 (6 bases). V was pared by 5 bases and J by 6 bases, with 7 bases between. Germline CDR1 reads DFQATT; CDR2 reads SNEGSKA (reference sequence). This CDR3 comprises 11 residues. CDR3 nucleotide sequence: TGCAGTGCTCAGGGGTCCGGGGAGCTGTTTTTT. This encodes CSAQGSGELFF.

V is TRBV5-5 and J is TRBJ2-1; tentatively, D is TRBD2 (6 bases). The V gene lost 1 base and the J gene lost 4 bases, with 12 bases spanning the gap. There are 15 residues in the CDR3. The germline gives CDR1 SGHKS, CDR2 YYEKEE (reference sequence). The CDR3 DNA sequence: TGTGCCAGCAGCTTGACGGGGGACCTATACAATGAGCAGTTCTTC. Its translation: CASSLTGDLYNEQFF. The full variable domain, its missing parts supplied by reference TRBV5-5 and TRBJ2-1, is DAGVTQSPTHLIKTRGQQVTLRCSPISGHKSVSWYQQVLGQGPQFIFQYYEKEERGRGNFPDRFSARQFPNYSSELNVNALLLGDSALYLCASSLTGDLYNEQFFGPGTRLTVL.

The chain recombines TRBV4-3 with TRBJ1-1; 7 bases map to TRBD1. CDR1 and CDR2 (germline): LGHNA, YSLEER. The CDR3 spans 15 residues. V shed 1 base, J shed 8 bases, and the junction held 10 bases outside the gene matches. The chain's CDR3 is CASSQGQGGFKEAFF. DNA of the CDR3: TGCGCCAGCAGCCAAGGACAGGGCGGGTTTAAGGAAGCTTTCTTT.

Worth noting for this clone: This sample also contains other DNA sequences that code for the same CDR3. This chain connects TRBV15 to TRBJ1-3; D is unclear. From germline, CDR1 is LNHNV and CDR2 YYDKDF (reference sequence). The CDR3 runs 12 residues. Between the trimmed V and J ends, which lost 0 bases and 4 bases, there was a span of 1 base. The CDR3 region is CATSREGNTIYF. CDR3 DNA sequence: TGTGCCACCAGCAGAGAAGGAAACACCATATATTTT.

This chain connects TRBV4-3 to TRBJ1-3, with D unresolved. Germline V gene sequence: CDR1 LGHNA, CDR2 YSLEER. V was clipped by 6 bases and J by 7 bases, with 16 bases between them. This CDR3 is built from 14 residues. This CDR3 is CASSARTTANTIYF. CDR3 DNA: TGCGCCAGCAGTGCGAGGACCACGGCCAACACCATATATTTT.

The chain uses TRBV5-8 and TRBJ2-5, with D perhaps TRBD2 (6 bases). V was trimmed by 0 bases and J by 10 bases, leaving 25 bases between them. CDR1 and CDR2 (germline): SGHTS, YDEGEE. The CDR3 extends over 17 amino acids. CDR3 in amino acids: CASSLASIWTTELDQYF. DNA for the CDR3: TGTGCCAGCAGCTTGGCCTCGATCTGGACTACCGAACTCGACCAGTACTTC.

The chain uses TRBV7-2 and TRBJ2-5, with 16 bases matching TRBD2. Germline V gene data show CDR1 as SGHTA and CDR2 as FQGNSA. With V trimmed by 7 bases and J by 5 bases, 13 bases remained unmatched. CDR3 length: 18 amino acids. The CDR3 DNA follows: TGTGCCAGCACTACACCTGGGACTAGCGGGAGGGCCGGGGAGACCCAGTACTTC. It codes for CASTTPGTSGRAGETQYF.

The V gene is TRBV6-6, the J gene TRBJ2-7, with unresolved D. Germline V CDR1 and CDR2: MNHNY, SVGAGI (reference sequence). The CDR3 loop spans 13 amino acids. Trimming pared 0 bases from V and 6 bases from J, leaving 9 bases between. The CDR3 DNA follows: TGTGCCAGCAGTTACTCATCTCGTGGCGAGCAGTACTTC. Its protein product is CASSYSSRGEQYF.

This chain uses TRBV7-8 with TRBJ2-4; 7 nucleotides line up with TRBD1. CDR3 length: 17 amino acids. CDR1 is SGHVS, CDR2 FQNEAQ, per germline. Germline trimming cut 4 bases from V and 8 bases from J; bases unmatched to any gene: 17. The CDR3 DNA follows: TGTGCCAGCAGCTCCTTTCCGGGACAGTCATCTTTCTACATTCAGTACTTC. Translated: CASSSFPGQSSFYIQYF.

The CDR3 sequence: CASSLEWAKGGKLFF. Written as DNA, the CDR3 is TGCGCCAGCAGCTTGGAGTGGGCGAAAGGGGGGAAACTGTTTTTT. The chain carries TRBV5-1 and TRBJ1-4; perhaps TRBD1 as D (6 bases). Germline V gene sequence: CDR1 SGHRS, CDR2 YFSETQ. The CDR3 is 15 residues long. The germline V and J ends were trimmed by 0 bases and 11 bases, with 17 bases remaining between them.

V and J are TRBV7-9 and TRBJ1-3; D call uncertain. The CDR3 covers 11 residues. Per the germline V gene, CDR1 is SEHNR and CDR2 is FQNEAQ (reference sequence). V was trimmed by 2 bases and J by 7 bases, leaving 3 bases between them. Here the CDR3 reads CASSLSNTIYF. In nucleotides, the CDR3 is TGTGCCAGCAGCTTATCCAACACCATATATTTT.

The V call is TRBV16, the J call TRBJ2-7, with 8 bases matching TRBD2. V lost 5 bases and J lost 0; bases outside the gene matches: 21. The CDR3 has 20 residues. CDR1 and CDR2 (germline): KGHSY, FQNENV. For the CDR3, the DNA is TGTGCCAGCAGCTCCCATAGCCTCCGGTATACTAGCGGTTACTCCTACGAGCAGTACTTC. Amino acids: CASSSHSLRYTSGYSYEQYF.

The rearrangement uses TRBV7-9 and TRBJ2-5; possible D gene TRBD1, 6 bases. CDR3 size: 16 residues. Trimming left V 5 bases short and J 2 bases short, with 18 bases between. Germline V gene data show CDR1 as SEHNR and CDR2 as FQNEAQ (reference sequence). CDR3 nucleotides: TGTGCCAGCAGCCCACCAGGGGTATCCCTACAAGAGACCCAGTACTTC. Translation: CASSPPGVSLQETQYF.

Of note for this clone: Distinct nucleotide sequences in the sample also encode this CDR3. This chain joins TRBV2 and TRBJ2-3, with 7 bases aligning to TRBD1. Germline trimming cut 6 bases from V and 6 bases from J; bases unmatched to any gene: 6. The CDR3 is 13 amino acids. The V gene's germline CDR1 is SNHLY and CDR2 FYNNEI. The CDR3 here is CASSAQGSDTQYF. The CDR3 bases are TGTGCCAGCAGCGCACAGGGGAGTGATACGCAGTATTTT. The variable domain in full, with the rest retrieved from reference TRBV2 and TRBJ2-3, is EPEVTQTPSHQVTQMGQEVILRCVPISNHLYFYWYRQILGQKVEFLVSFYNNEISEKSEIFDDQFSVERPDGSNFTLKIRSTKLEDSAMYFCASSAQGSDTQYFGPGTRLTVL.

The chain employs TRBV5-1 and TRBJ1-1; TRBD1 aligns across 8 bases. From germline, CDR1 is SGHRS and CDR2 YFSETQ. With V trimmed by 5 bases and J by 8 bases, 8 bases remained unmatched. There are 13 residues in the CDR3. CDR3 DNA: TGCGCCAGCAGAAAGGGAGGACAGGGAGAAGCTTTCTTT. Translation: CASRKGGQGEAFF. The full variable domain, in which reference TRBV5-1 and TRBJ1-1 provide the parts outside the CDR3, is KAGVTQTPRYLIKTRGQQVTLSCSPISGHRSVSWYQQTPGQGLQFLFEYFSETQRNKGNFPGRFSGRQFSNSRSEMNVSTLELGDSALYLCASRKGGQGEAFFGQGTRLTVV.

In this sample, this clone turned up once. The chain's CDR3 is CSVEAGTGGAFPIYGYTF. The CDR3, as DNA: TGCAGCGTTGAAGCCGGGACAGGGGGCGCTTTCCCTATCTATGGCTACACCTTC. The chain uses TRBV29-1 and TRBJ1-2; 12 nucleotides align to TRBD1. V dropped 1 base and J dropped 4; count of bases not matched to a gene: 13. The CDR3 is 18 residues long. CDR1 is SQVTM and CDR2 is ANQGSEA in the germline V gene.